Below, one T cell receptor (beta chain) is given with its context. Its antigen is unknown. The record originates from a study of cytomegalovirus exposure and HLA in healthy donors. Whole-study results and caveats: The study flagged fewer than 200 TCR beta chains as cytomegalovirus-associated. Despite most TCR sequences being rare, some public TCRs occurred in many donors. First-cohort TCR clusters were later found to tend to co-occur in the roughly 130 validation repertoires.

Measured with immunoSEQ multiplex PCR; TCRdb has only the in-frame clones, and not every one. The table has 150,000 to 200,000 clones, around four fifths seen once. The donors were members of the roughly 130-subject validation cohort (separate from the roughly 680-subject first cohort). V was shortened by 5 bases and J by 3 bases, with 14 bases between the two germline ends. The CDR3 is made up of 15 amino acids. CDR1 is LNHDA and CDR2 is SQIVND in the germline V gene (reference sequence). Sequencing input: PBMCs. This receptor was identified in a man aged 25-40 years in good health and CMV-seropositive. The chain couples TRBV19 to TRBJ2-1; possible D gene TRBD1, 5 bases. Here the CDR3 DNA reads TGTGCCAGTAGTGCCCGACAGAGCTTCTACAATGAGCAGTTCTTC. Residues: CASSARQSFYNEQFF.